This T cell receptor beta chain was obtained from a study of T cells in Graves' hyperthyroidism and ophthalmopathy. At the level of the study: Staff took peripheral blood when the initial diagnosis was made, before any treatment began. General study findings and limits: Most thyroid-expanded clonotypes above 0.001 were also found in blood.

V shed 10 bases, J shed 3 bases, and the junction held 12 bases outside the gene matches. The CDR3 has 14 amino acids. Germline V gene lookup returns CDR1 MNHEY and CDR2 SVGEGT. Amplification of TCR beta CDR3 regions used RNA as the template. RT-PCR in the first round (using the HTBI primer set) targeted the TCR CDR3. TCRdb fed the multiplex PCR reads into MiXCR, producing one record per CDR3 protein. The table lists 640,000 or so distinct CDR3 sequences, approximately 14% of them singletons. This clonotype came up a few times. Its matching antigen is unknown. The rearrangement links TRBV6-2 or TRBV6-3 to TRBJ2-7, with 7 positions matching TRBD2. Sequencing was performed on blood. The sequence was obtained from a middle-aged woman with Graves' ophthalmopathy. The CDR3 here is CATDAGTTYYEQYF. DNA of the CDR3: TGTGCCACGGATGCCGGGACTACGTACTACGAGCAGTACTTC.